The present entry profiles one T cell receptor beta chain with its context. The data belong to a study of T cell clones after liver transplantation. Sequencing used immunoSEQ multiplex PCR; TCRdb keeps in-frame clones, though not all of them. The profile covers 70,000 or so clones, with roughly nine tenths appearing a single time and under 3.5% taken by the ten largest. The V and J ends lost 2 bases and 0 bases respectively, with 15 bases between them. This CDR3 is built from 17 residues. Per germline, CDR1 SGDLS and CDR2 YYNGEE. Here the sequenced sample was CD4+ T cells from blood, taken before liver transplant. The chain uses TRBV9 and TRBJ2-1; tentative D call: TRBD2 (5 bases). The TCR comes from a human donor who received a liver transplant. CDR3 sequence reads: CASSVLPSSGSYNEQFF. The CDR3 nucleotides are TGTGCCAGCAGCGTCTTGCCTAGCTCGGGCTCCTACAATGAGCAGTTCTTC.